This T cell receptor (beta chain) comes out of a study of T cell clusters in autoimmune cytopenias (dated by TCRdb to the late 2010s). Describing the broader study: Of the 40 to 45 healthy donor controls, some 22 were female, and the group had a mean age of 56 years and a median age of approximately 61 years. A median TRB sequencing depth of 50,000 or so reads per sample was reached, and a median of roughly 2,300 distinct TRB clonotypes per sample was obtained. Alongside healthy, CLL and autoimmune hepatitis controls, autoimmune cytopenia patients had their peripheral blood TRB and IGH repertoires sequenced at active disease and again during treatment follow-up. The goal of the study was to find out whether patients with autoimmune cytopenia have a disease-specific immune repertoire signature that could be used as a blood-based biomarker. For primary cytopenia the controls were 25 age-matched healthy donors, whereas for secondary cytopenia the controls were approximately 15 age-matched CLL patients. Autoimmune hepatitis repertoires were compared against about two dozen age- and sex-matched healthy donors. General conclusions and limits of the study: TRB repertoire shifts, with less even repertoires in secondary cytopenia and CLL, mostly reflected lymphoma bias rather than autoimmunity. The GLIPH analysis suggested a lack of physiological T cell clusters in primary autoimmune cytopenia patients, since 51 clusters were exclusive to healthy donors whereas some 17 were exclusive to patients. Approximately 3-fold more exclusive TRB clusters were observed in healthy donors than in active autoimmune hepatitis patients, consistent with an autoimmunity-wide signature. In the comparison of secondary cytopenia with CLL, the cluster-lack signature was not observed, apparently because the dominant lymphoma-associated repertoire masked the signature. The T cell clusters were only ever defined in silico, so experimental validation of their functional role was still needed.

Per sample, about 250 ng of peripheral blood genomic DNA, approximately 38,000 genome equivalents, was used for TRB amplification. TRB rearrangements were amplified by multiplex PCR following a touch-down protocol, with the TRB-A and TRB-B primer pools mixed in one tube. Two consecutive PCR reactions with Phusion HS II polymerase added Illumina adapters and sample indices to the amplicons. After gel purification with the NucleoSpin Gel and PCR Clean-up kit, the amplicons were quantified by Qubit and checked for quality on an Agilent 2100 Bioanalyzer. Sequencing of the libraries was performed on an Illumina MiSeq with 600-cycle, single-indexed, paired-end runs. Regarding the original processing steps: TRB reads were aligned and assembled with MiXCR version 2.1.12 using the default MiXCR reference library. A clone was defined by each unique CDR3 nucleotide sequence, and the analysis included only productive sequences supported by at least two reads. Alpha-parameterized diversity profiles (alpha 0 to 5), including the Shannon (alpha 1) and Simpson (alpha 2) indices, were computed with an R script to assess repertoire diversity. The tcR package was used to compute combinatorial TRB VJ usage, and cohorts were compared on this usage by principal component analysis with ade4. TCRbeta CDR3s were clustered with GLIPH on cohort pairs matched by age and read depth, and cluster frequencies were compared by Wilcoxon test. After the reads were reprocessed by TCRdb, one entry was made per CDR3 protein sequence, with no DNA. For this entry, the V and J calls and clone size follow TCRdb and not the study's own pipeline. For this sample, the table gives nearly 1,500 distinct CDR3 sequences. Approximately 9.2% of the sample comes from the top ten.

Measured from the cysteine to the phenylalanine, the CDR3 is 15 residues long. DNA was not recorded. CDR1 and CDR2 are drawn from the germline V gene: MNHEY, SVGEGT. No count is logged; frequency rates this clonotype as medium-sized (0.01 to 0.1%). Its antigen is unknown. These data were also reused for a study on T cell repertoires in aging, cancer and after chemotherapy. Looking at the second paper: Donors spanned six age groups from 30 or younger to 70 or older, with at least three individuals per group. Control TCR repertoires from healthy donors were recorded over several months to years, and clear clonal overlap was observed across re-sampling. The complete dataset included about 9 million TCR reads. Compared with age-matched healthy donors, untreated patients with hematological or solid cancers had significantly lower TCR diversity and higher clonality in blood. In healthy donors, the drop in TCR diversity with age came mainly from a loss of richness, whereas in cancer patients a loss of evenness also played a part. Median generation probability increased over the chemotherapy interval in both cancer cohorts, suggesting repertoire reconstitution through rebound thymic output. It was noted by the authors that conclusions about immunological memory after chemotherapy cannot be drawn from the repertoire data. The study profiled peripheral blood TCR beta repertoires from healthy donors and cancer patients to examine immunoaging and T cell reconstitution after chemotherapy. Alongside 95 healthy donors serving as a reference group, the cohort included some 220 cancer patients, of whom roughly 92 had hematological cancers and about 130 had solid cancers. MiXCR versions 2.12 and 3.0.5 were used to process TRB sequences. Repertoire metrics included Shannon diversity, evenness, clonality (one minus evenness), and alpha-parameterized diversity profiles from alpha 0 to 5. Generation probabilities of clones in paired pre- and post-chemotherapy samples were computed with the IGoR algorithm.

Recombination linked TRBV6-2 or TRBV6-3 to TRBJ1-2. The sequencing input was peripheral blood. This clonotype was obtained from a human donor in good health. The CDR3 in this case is CASTPSTGALYGYTF.